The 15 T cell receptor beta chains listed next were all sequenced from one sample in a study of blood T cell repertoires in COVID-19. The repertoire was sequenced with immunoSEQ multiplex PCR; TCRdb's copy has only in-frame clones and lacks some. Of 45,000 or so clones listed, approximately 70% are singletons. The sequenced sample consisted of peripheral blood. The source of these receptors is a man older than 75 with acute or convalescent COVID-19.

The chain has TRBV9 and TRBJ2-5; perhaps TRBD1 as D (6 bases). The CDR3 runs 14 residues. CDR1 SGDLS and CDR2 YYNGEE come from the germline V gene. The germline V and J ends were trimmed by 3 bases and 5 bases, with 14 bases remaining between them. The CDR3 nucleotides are TGTGCCAGCAGCGCAACAGGGATACAGGAGACCCAGTACTTC. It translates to CASSATGIQETQYF.

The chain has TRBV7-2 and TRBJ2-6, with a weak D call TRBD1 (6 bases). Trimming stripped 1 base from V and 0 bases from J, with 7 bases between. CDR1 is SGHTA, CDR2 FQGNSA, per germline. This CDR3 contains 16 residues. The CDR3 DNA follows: TGTGCCAGCAGCTTAGGAGGGGGCTCTGGGGCCAACGTCCTGACTTTC. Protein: CASSLGGGSGANVLTF.

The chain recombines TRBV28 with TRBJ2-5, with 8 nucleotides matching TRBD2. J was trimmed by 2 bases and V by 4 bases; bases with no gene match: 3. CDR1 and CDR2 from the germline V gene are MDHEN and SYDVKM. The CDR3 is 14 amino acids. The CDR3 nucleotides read TGTGCCAGCAGTTCGGGACTAGTGCAAGAGACCCAGTACTTC. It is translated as CASSSGLVQETQYF.

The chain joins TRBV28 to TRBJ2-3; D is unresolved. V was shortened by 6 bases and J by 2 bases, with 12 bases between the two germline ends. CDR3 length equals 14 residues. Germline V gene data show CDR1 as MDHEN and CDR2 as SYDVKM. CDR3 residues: CASSLTYTTDTQYF. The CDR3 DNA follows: TGTGCCAGCAGCCTAACTTATACCACAGATACGCAGTATTTT.

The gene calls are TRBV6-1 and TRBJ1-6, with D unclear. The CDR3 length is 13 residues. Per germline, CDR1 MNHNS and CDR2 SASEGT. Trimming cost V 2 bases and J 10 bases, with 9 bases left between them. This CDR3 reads CASSEPPFSPLHF. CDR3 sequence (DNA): TGTGCCAGCAGTGAACCTCCTTTCTCACCCCTCCACTTT.

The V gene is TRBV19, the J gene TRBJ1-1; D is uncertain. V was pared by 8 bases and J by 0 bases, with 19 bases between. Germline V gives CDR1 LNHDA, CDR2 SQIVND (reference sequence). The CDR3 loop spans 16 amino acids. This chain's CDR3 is CASRRSSIVLNTEAFF. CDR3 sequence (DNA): TGTGCCAGTCGTAGAAGTAGCATTGTTTTGAACACTGAAGCTTTCTTT.

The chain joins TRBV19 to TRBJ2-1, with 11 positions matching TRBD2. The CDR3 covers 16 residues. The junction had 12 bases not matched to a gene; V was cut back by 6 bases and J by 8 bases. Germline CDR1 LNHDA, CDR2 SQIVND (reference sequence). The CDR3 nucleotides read TGTGCCAGTAGGAGATCGGTCTTAGCGGGAGGGCATGAGCAGTTCTTC. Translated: CASRRSVLAGGHEQFF.

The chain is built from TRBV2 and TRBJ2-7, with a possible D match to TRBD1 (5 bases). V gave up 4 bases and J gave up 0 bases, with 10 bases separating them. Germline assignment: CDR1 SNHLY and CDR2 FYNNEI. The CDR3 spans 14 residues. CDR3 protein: CASSAQGSSYEQYF. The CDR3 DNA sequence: TGTGCCAGCAGTGCCCAGGGAAGCTCCTACGAGCAGTACTTC.

CDR3 in DNA: TGTGCCAGCAGGCCGGGGACAGGGACATACGAGCAGTACTTC. Its translation: CASRPGTGTYEQYF. This sequence joins TRBV4-2 and TRBJ2-7; 9 bases match TRBD1. The V and J ends lost 6 bases and 4 bases, in that order; junction bases with no gene match: 7. The CDR3 spans 14 residues. Germline V gene sequence: CDR1 LGHNA, CDR2 YNFKEQ.

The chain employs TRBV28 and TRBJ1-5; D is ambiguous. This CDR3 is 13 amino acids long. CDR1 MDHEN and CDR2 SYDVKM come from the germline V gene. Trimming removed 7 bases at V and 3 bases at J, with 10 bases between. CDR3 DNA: TGTGCCAGCAATGGGGAGCTCAATCAGCCCCAGCATTTT. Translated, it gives CASNGELNQPQHF.

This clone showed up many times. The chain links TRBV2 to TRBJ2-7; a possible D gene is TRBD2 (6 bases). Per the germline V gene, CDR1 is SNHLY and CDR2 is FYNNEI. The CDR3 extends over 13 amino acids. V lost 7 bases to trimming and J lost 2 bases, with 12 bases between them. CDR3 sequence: CASTGGQTYEQYF. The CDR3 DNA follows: TGTGCCAGCACTGGAGGGCAGACCTACGAGCAGTACTTC.

For the CDR3, the DNA is TGTGCCAGCAGGCCGGGACTAGCGGGAGAGACCCAGTACTTC. The encoded protein is CASRPGLAGETQYF. The gene calls are TRBV2 and TRBJ2-5, with 12 bases aligning to TRBD2. The CDR3 has 14 amino acids. Germline lookup yields CDR1 SNHLY and CDR2 FYNNEI. Germline trimming cut 6 bases from V and 4 bases from J; bases unmatched to any gene: 3.

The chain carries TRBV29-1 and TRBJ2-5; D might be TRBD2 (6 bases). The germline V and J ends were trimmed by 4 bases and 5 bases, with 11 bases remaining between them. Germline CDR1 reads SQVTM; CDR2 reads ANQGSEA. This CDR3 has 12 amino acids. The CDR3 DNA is TGCAGCGTTGTGGGAGGCGGCGAGACCCAGTACTTC. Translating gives CSVVGGGETQYF.

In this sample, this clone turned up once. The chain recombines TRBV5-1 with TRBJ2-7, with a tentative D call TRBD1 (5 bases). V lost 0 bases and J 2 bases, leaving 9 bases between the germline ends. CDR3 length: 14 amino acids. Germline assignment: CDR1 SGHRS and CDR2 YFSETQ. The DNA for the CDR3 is TGCGCCAGCAGCTTGGTATCAGGGCCCTACGAGCAGTACTTC. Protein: CASSLVSGPYEQYF.

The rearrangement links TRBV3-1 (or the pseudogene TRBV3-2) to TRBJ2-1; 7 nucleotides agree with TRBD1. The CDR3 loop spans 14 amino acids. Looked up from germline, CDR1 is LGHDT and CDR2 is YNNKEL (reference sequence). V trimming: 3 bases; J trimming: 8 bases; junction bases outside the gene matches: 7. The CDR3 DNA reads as TGTGCCAGCAGCCATATGACAGGGTGGGATGAGCAGTTCTTC. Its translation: CASSHMTGWDEQFF.